This TCR beta chain was sequenced for a study of blood T cell repertoires in COVID-19. About the study: COVID-19 samples from acute and convalescent phases originated in the United States, Italy and Spain. PBMCs, B-cell-depleted T cells, or T cells provided the cDNA or gDNA that made up the material.

Germline V gene data show CDR1 as SGHDN and CDR2 as FVKESK. This CDR3 contains 15 residues. The V end lost 2 bases, the J end lost 3 bases, and 14 bases lay between the germline ends. Enrolment of Seattle patients took place during active infection, and they were followed longitudinally. In the original analysis: Researchers report that nucleated cell counts were estimated from reference gene primer amplification. Using immunoSEQ multiplex PCR, the repertoire was profiled, and TCRdb retains in-frame clones only, with some absent. V and J calls and clone size follow that table, whereas D and trimming were derived from the DNA. Altogether under 200,000 clones are present, over 80% being singletons, with the ten largest covering around 0.93%.

The TCR originated in a man aged 55 to 70 with COVID-19, enrolled during active disease. The chain is built from TRBV14 and TRBJ2-7, with TRBD2 as a possible D gene (6 bases). The sample was peripheral blood. The chain's CDR3 is CASSQRRGGLYEQYF. CDR3 nucleotide sequence: TGTGCCAGCAGCCAAAGGAGGGGTGGACTCTACGAGCAGTACTTC. Supplemented by reference TRBV14 and TRBJ2-7, the full variable domain reads EAGVTQFPSHSVIEKGQTVTLRCDPISGHDNLYWYRRVMGKEIKFLLHFVKESKQDESGMPNNRFLAERTGGTYSTLKVQPAELEDSGVYFCASSQRRGGLYEQYFGPGTRLTVT.